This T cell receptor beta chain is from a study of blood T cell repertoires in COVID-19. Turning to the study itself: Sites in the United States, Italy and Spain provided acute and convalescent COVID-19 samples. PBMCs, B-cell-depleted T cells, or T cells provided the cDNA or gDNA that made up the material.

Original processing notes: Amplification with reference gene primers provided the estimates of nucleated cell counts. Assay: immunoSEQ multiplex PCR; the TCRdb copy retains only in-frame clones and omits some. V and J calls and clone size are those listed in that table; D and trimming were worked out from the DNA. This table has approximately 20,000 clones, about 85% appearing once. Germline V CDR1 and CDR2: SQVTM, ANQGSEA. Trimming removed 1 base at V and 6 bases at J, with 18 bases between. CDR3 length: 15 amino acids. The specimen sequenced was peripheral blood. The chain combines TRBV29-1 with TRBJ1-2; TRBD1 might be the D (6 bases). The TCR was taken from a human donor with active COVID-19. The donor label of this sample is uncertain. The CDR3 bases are TGCAGCGTTGAAGTCGGGGTGACAGGCCTCGATGGCTACACCTTC. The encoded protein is CSVEVGVTGLDGYTF. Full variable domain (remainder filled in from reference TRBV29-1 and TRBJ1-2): SAVISQKPSRDICQRGTSLTIQCQVDSQVTMMFWYRQQPGQSLTLIATANQGSEATYESGFVIDKFPISRPNLTFSTLTVSNMSPEDSSIYLCSVEVGVTGLDGYTFGSGTRLTVV.